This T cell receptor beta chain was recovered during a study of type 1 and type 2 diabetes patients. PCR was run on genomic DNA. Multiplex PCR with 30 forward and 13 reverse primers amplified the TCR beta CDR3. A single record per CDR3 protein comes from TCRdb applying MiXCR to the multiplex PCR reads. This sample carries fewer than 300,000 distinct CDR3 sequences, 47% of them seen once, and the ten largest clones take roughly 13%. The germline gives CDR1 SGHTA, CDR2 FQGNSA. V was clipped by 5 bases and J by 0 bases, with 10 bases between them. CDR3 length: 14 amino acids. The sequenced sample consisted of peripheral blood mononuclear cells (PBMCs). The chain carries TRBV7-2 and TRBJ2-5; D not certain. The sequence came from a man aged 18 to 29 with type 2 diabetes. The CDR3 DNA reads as TGTGCCAGCAGCCCTACAGCGTACCAAGAGACCCAGTACTTC. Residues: CASSPTAYQETQYF.